The 8 T cell receptor beta chains below were found in one sample sequenced in a study of blood T cell repertoires in COVID-19. Assay used: immunoSEQ multiplex PCR; TCRdb lists only in-frame clones, some missing. The repertoire holds roughly 160,000 clones, with roughly 85% as singletons. The specimen sequenced was PBMCs or T cells enriched from blood (not recorded which). The receptors were sampled from a woman between 65 and 79 years old in a cohort exposed to, infected with or recovered from COVID-19 (not recorded which).

V gene TRBV7-9 combines with J gene TRBJ2-5, with D tentatively TRBD2 (6 bases). Germline assignment: CDR1 SEHNR and CDR2 FQNEAQ (reference sequence). Trimming took off 1 base at V and 4 bases at J, with 25 bases between the two ends. CDR3 length: 19 amino acids. CDR3 sequence: CASSLGKMGGWVPGETQYF. The DNA for the CDR3 is TGTGCCAGCAGCTTAGGGAAAATGGGGGGTTGGGTCCCCGGAGAGACCCAGTACTTC.

Only one count was recorded for this clone. The chain recombines TRBV9 with TRBJ2-7, with D perhaps matching TRBD1 (5 bases). Germline CDR1 reads SGDLS; CDR2 reads YYNGEE. The CDR3 sequence is 15 residues long. Trimming removed 2 bases from V and 0 bases from J, with 12 bases in between. The CDR3 reads CASSVGQLYSYEQYF. The CDR3 bases are TGTGCCAGCAGCGTGGGGCAGCTCTACTCCTACGAGCAGTACTTC.

The chain is built from TRBV19 and TRBJ2-5; D unclear. This CDR3 is 13 amino acids long. Trimming stripped 3 bases from V and 2 bases from J, with 7 bases between. Germline V CDR1 and CDR2: LNHDA, SQIVND (reference sequence). CDR3 protein: CASSMTMQETQYF. Here the CDR3 DNA reads TGTGCCAGTAGTATGACAATGCAAGAGACCCAGTACTTC.

The chain combines TRBV18 with TRBJ1-1, with D unresolved. Trimming shortened V by 3 bases and J by 2 bases, and 10 bases separated the two germline ends. The CDR3 runs 14 residues. CDR1 and CDR2 from the germline V gene are KGHSH and LQKENI. The CDR3 region has the DNA TGTGCCAGCTCACCGGGCAGGCTTAACACTGAAGCTTTCTTT. This translates into CASSPGRLNTEAFF. The full variable domain, its missing parts supplied by reference TRBV18 and TRBJ1-1, is NAGVMQNPRHLVRRRGQEARLRCSPMKGHSHVYWYRQLPEEGLKFMVYLQKENIIDESGMPKERFSAEFPKEGPSILRIQQVVRGDSAAYFCASSPGRLNTEAFFGQGTRLTVV.

The CDR3 coding sequence is TGCGCCAGCAGCCCTCGAGGTAGTAGAATCACAGATACGCAGTATTTT. It translates to CASSPRGSRITDTQYF. The gene calls are TRBV5-1 and TRBJ2-3; D uncertain. V was pared by 4 bases and J by 2 bases, with 17 bases between. Germline assignment: CDR1 SGHRS and CDR2 YFSETQ. The CDR3 length is 16 residues.

The chain carries TRBV28 and TRBJ1-1; D not resolved. V lost 6 bases and J 0 bases, leaving 8 bases between the germline ends. Germline V gene lookup returns CDR1 MDHEN and CDR2 SYDVKM. The CDR3 runs 13 residues. In nucleotides, the CDR3 is TGTGCCAGCAGCCCTCACATGAACACTGAAGCTTTCTTT. This codes for CASSPHMNTEAFF.

The rearrangement joins TRBV30 to TRBJ1-5, with no clear D. Germline V CDR1 and CDR2: GTSNPN, SVGIG (reference sequence). CDR3 size: 12 residues. V was pared by 0 bases and J by 7 bases, with 7 bases between. In DNA form, the CDR3 reads TGTGCCTGGAGTGTGGCGGGACAGCCCCAGCATTTT. It is translated as CAWSVAGQPQHF.

The rearrangement links TRBV2 to TRBJ1-5; 7 bases match TRBD1. Germline assignment: CDR1 SNHLY and CDR2 FYNNEI. J lost 7 bases, V lost 6 bases, and 6 bases had no gene match. The CDR3 spans 13 residues. This CDR3 reads CASSDDRAQPQHF. The CDR3 nucleotides are TGTGCCAGCAGCGACGACAGGGCCCAGCCCCAGCATTTT.